Presented here are 21 T cell receptor beta chains from one specimen sequenced in a study of cytomegalovirus exposure and HLA in healthy donors. The PCR ran on 60 Vbeta and 13 Jbeta primers. Produced via immunoSEQ multiplex PCR; TCRdb's table is partial and in-frame only. Its clone listing holds over 100,000 clones. Source material: PBMCs. Receptors were obtained from a man in his late teens or twenties in good health and CMV-seronegative.

The chain has TRBV19 and TRBJ2-7; TRBD1 agrees at 8 bases. Germline V CDR1 and CDR2: LNHDA, SQIVND (reference sequence). After removal of 4 bases from V and 2 bases from J, the junction contained 13 bases not matched to a gene. The CDR3 is 17 residues long. In DNA, the CDR3 is TGTGCCAGTAGTACGGACCCCTGGCTGGACAGGGCCTACGAGCAGTACTTC. Translated: CASSTDPWLDRAYEQYF.

V and J are TRBV27 and TRBJ2-3; D gene unclear. The CDR3 is 15 residues long. The V gene lost 3 bases and the J gene lost 1 base, with 11 bases spanning the gap. In germline, CDR1 is MNHEY, CDR2 SMNVEV (reference sequence). CDR3: CASSLSADGTDTQYF. DNA for the CDR3: TGTGCCAGCAGTTTGAGTGCGGATGGCACAGATACGCAGTATTTT.

CDR3: CASSLSASGNRWNEQFF. The DNA for the CDR3 is TGTGCCAGCAGTTTATCGGCTAGCGGGAACCGCTGGAATGAGCAGTTCTTC. The gene calls are TRBV27 and TRBJ2-1; 9 bases align to TRBD2. This CDR3 is built from 17 residues. The germline CDR1 and CDR2 sequences are MNHEY and SMNVEV (reference sequence). V lost 0 bases and J lost 7; bases outside the gene matches: 10.

V is TRBV5-1 and J is TRBJ2-5; the match to TRBD2 covers 8 bases. The germline gives CDR1 SGHRS, CDR2 YFSETQ. Unmatched junction bases numbered 9, after V lost 4 bases and J lost 1 base. The CDR3 has 16 residues. Here the CDR3 reads CASSPGGRRIQETQYF. The CDR3 DNA reads TGCGCCAGCAGCCCGGGGGGGCGGCGGATCCAAGAGACCCAGTACTTC.

This sequence joins TRBV27 and TRBJ1-5, with TRBD1 matching over 7 bases. Trimming took 6 bases from V and 5 from J; bases not matched to a gene: 7. The length of the CDR3 is 14 residues. Germline assignment: CDR1 MNHEY and CDR2 SMNVEV (reference sequence). CDR3 sequence reads: CASRMRQGDQPQHF. The CDR3 nucleotides are TGTGCCAGCAGAATGCGGCAGGGGGATCAGCCCCAGCATTTT.

The chain is built from TRBV7-2 and TRBJ2-7; TRBD2 matches at 9 bases. The germline CDR1 and CDR2 sequences are SGHTA and FQGNSA. The CDR3 runs 16 residues. V shed 1 base, J shed 0 bases, and the junction held 4 bases outside the gene matches. This CDR3 reads CASSLVLAGLSYEQYF. In DNA form, the CDR3 reads TGTGCCAGCAGCTTAGTTCTAGCGGGGCTCTCCTACGAGCAGTACTTC.

CDR3 protein: CASRETGGEYGYTF. DNA of the CDR3: TGTGCCAGCAGGGAGACAGGGGGCGAGTACGGCTACACCTTC. The chain recombines TRBV28 with TRBJ1-2; TRBD1 matches 10 bases. This CDR3 comprises 14 residues. From germline, CDR1 is MDHEN and CDR2 SYDVKM. The junction had 9 bases not matched to a gene; V was cut back by 6 bases and J by 8 bases.

The rearrangement uses TRBV6-1 and TRBJ1-3; D may be TRBD1 (5 bases). Trimming removed 11 bases at V and 0 bases at J, with 17 bases between. CDR1 is MNHNS, CDR2 SASEGT, per germline. This CDR3 has 15 amino acids. The CDR3 is CAGGKDVSSGNTIYF. The CDR3 region has the DNA TGTGCCGGGGGGAAGGACGTCTCCTCTGGAAACACCATATATTTT.

V usage is TRBV9 and J usage is TRBJ2-1, with a tentative D call TRBD2 (6 bases). CDR3 size: 14 residues. V was pared by 0 bases and J by 8 bases, with 12 bases between. The V gene's germline CDR1 is SGDLS and CDR2 YYNGEE. The CDR3 loop is CASSVEGTYDEQFF. In nucleotides, the CDR3 is TGTGCCAGCAGCGTAGAAGGGACTTACGATGAGCAGTTCTTC.

The rearrangement links TRBV7-9 to TRBJ2-3; 9 positions agree with TRBD2. CDR3 length: 15 amino acids. V lost 4 bases and J lost 7; bases outside the gene matches: 9. Germline values: CDR1 SEHNR, CDR2 FQNEAQ (reference sequence). The CDR3 DNA reads TGTGCCAGCAGCTCCCGATGGCTAGCGGGAAATACGCAGTATTTT. Protein product: CASSSRWLAGNTQYF.

The V and J genes are TRBV7-2 and TRBJ2-7; 7 bases map to TRBD2. CDR1 SGHTA and CDR2 FQGNSA come from the germline V gene. The CDR3 has 15 amino acids. Germline trimming cut 1 base from V and 5 bases from J; bases unmatched to any gene: 8. The CDR3 spells CASSLVGGMSHEQYF. CDR3 nucleotides: TGTGCCAGCAGCTTAGTGGGGGGGATGAGTCACGAGCAGTACTTC.

This chain links TRBV7-2 with TRBJ2-7; D is possibly TRBD1 (6 bases). Germline assignment: CDR1 SGHTA and CDR2 FQGNSA. This CDR3 comprises 11 residues. Deletions cut 0 bases from V and 10 bases from J, with 7 bases between. In nucleotides, the CDR3 is TGTGCCAGCAGCTTAGCGGGGGCACAGTACTTC. Its translation: CASSLAGAQYF.

The chain recombines TRBV28 with TRBJ1-1; D possibly corresponds to TRBD1 (5 bases). Trimming removed 6 bases at V and 6 bases at J, with 17 bases between. Germline values: CDR1 MDHEN, CDR2 SYDVKM. There are 14 residues in the CDR3. The CDR3 DNA reads as TGTGCCAGCAGGATAGGGGTCGGGTACGCTGAAGCTTTCTTT. This gives the protein CASRIGVGYAEAFF. The variable domain in full, completed from reference TRBV28 and TRBJ1-1, reads DVKVTQSSRYLVKRTGEKVFLECVQDMDHENMFWYRQDPGLGLRLIYFSYDVKMKEKGDIPEGYSVSREKKERFSLILESASTNQTSMYLCASRIGVGYAEAFFGQGTRLTVV.

The rearrangement links TRBV5-6 to TRBJ1-5, with 8 nucleotides matching TRBD1. The V segment lost 1 base and the J segment 0 bases; nucleotides outside the gene matches: 6. Germline V gene lookup returns CDR1 SGHDT and CDR2 YYEEEE. The CDR3 contains 17 residues. CDR3 sequence reads: CASSLTATGDSNQPQHF. For the CDR3, the DNA is TGTGCCAGCAGCTTGACCGCGACAGGGGATAGCAATCAGCCCCAGCATTTT.

The V and J genes are TRBV20-1 and TRBJ2-1; TRBD2 is a possible D gene (5 bases). V was cut by 6 bases and J by 9 bases, with 12 bases left in between. Germline-derived CDR1 and CDR2 are DFQATT and SNEGSKA (reference sequence). This CDR3 is built from 11 residues. The CDR3 here is CSAYPEAEQFF. Here the CDR3 DNA reads TGCAGTGCATACCCGGAGGCTGAGCAGTTCTTC.

To note about this clone: Other nucleotide sequences from this sample produce the same CDR3. The chain joins TRBV7-9 to TRBJ2-7; D gene ambiguous. V gave up 5 bases and J gave up 1 base, with 3 bases separating them. Germline V gives CDR1 SEHNR, CDR2 FQNEAQ (reference sequence). This CDR3 is 11 amino acids long. Written as DNA, the CDR3 is TGTGCCAGCAGCCTATCCTACGAGCAGTACTTC. It yields the protein CASSLSYEQYF.

The gene calls are TRBV28 and TRBJ2-6, with 7 positions matching TRBD2. Germline-derived CDR1 and CDR2 are MDHEN and SYDVKM. The CDR3 is 15 residues long. J was trimmed by 4 bases and V by 8 bases; bases with no gene match: 8. The CDR3 bases are TGTGCCAGCCGCGGGGAGGGTATGGGGGCCAACGTCCTGACTTTC. This sequence encodes CASRGEGMGANVLTF.

The chain uses TRBV7-2 and TRBJ2-1, with a tentative D call TRBD2 (5 bases). Trimming took off 1 base at V and 6 bases at J, with 13 bases between the two ends. The CDR3 totals 15 residues. CDR1 SGHTA and CDR2 FQGNSA come from the germline V gene. CDR3 DNA: TGTGCCAGCAGCTTAGTGGCAGGTCGGGGCAATGAGCAGTTCTTC. This sequence encodes CASSLVAGRGNEQFF. Full variable domain (outside the CDR3, taken from reference TRBV7-2 and TRBJ2-1): GAGVSQSPSNKVTEKGKDVELRCDPISGHTALYWYRQSLGQGLEFLIYFQGNSAPDKSGLPSDRFSAERTGGSVSTLTIQRTQQEDSAVYLCASSLVAGRGNEQFFGPGTRLTVL.

In regard to this clone: This sample also contains other DNA sequences that code for the same CDR3. This sequence joins TRBV28 and TRBJ1-3, with D uncertain. The CDR3 runs 13 residues. V lost 4 bases, J lost 0 bases, and 4 bases lay in between. Germline loops: CDR1 MDHEN, CDR2 SYDVKM. CDR3 in DNA: TGTGCCAGCAGTTCCTCCTCTGGAAACACCATATATTTT. Its translation: CASSSSSGNTIYF.

This chain uses TRBV5-1 with TRBJ2-7; 7 positions agree with TRBD1. V gave up 6 bases and J gave up 0 bases; unmatched junction bases: 9. Germline loops: CDR1 SGHRS, CDR2 YFSETQ. This CDR3 spans 15 amino acids. CDR3 DNA: TGCGCCAGCACACGCTCCGGGACAGACTCCTACGAGCAGTACTTC. It encodes CASTRSGTDSYEQYF.

The genes are TRBV10-3 and TRBJ1-3; 12 bases align to TRBD1. V was clipped by 10 bases and J by 3 bases; unmatched bases: 10. This CDR3 has 16 amino acids. CDR1 is ENHRY, CDR2 SYGVKD, per germline. The CDR3 spells CATEGQGAIFGNTIYF. The CDR3 nucleotides read TGTGCCACCGAGGGACAGGGGGCAATTTTTGGAAACACCATATATTTT.